This T cell receptor beta chain was sequenced for a study of CD8+ T cells in alopecia areata. RNA, once extracted, was reverse transcribed into cDNA for use as the sequencing template. Produced via immunoSEQ multiplex PCR; TCRdb's table is partial and in-frame only. Of more than 200,000 clones listed, roughly 69% were seen once; the top ten hold more than 0.95%. The receptor was isolated from a human donor with alopecia areata. This sample comprised CD4+ T cells sorted from blood, obtained at week 0.

The CDR3 nucleotides are TGTGCCTGGAGTCAACAGGGGGCCAAAAACATTCAGTACTTC. Translated: CAWSQQGAKNIQYF. The rearrangement links TRBV30 to TRBJ2-4, with 7 bases lining up with TRBD1. The V segment lost 2 bases and the J segment 1 base; nucleotides outside the gene matches: 2. This CDR3 spans 14 amino acids. Germline assignment: CDR1 GTSNPN and CDR2 SVGIG (reference sequence).